The 28 T cell receptor beta chains below come from one sample, sequenced in a study of response to subunit inactivated influenza vaccine. TCRdb reprocessed the RT-PCR reads with MiXCR, giving one entry per CDR3 protein. The data show almost 600,000 distinct CDR3 sequences, 12% to 15% seen once. The sample was PBMCs from blood, taken roughly 12 days after vaccination. These receptors came from a man aged 50-59 years who received an inactivated influenza vaccine.

This clonotype was counted between two and nine times. The chain joins TRBV3-1 to TRBJ1-2; D is undetermined. Looked up from germline, CDR1 is LGHDT and CDR2 is YNNKEL (reference sequence). The CDR3 contains 14 residues. V lost 4 bases to trimming and J lost 2 bases, with 11 bases between them. The chain's CDR3 is CASSRMTGNYGYTF. The CDR3 DNA is TGTGCCAGCAGCCGCATGACTGGAAACTATGGCTACACCTTC.

With respect to this clonotype: It may be a read error: a sequence one base away is much more abundant. The CDR3 DNA sequence: TGCAGTGCTAGAGATGCGATAGCGGGAGGTGCAGATACGCAGAATTTT. Amino acids: CSARDAIAGGADTQNF. The chain has TRBV20-1 and TRBJ2-3; the match to TRBD2 covers 10 bases. CDR1 and CDR2 from the germline V gene are DFQATT and SNEGSKA (reference sequence). The CDR3 length is 16 residues.

In its sample, this clonotype was seen many times. The chain has TRBV29-1 and TRBJ2-7, with TRBD2 matching 10 bases. The CDR3 sequence is 18 residues long. J lost 0 bases, V lost 4 bases, and 15 bases had no gene match. Germline loops: CDR1 SQVTM, CDR2 ANQGSEA. In DNA, the CDR3 is TGCAGCGTTGGATCCCTAAGTATAGCGGGAGGACACTCCTACGAGCAGTACTTC. As protein: CSVGSLSIAGGHSYEQYF.

The V gene is TRBV24-1, the J gene TRBJ2-2; TRBD2 might be the D (6 bases). V was pared by 3 bases and J by 6 bases, with 13 bases between. CDR1 and CDR2 from the germline V gene are KGHDR and SFDVKD. This CDR3 region has 15 residues. For the CDR3, the DNA is TGTGCCACCAGTGATCCGGGACTTACCCCCGGGGAGCTGTTTTTT. Amino acid sequence: CATSDPGLTPGELFF.

In this sample, this clonotype turned up many times. The chain joins TRBV3-1 to TRBJ1-2; the D gene is possibly TRBD1 (5 bases). CDR1 LGHDT and CDR2 YNNKEL come from the germline V gene (reference sequence). This CDR3 has 15 amino acids. V was cut by 0 bases and J by 4 bases, with 12 bases left in between. CDR3 sequence reads: CASSQDPQGSYGYTF. The DNA for the CDR3 is TGTGCCAGCAGCCAAGATCCCCAGGGCTCCTATGGCTACACCTTC.

This chain joins TRBV19 and TRBJ2-6, with 9 bases fitting TRBD1. CDR1 is LNHDA and CDR2 is SQIVND in the germline V gene (reference sequence). The CDR3 totals 19 residues. V lost 1 base and J lost 0; bases outside the gene matches: 7. This CDR3 reads CASSIATGTGSSGANVLTF. In DNA form, the CDR3 reads TGTGCCAGTAGTATAGCAACCGGGACAGGGAGCTCTGGGGCCAACGTCCTGACTTTC.

At least ten counts were recorded for this clonotype. The rearrangement uses TRBV9 and TRBJ2-3; D remains ambiguous. Trimming stripped 0 bases from V and 2 bases from J, with 7 bases between. The CDR3 loop spans 14 amino acids. The germline CDR1 and CDR2 sequences are SGDLS and YYNGEE. In nucleotides, the CDR3 is TGTGCCAGCAGCGTAGCCGGAAACACAGATACGCAGTATTTT. It is translated as CASSVAGNTDTQYF.

This clonotype was detected only a few times. The chain has TRBV20-1 and TRBJ1-2, with a tentative D call TRBD1 (5 bases). Germline V gene data show CDR1 as DFQATT and CDR2 as SNEGSKA (reference sequence). The V gene lost 7 bases and the J gene lost 4 bases, with 10 bases spanning the gap. CDR3 length: 11 amino acids. CDR3 residues: CSVHRSYGYTF. The CDR3 DNA sequence: TGCAGTGTTCACAGGAGCTATGGCTACACCTTC.

The chain combines TRBV12-3 or TRBV12-4 with TRBJ2-1; 8 bases are a match to TRBD1. CDR3 length: 16 residues. V lost 7 bases and J lost 7; bases outside the gene matches: 15. The CDR3 loop reads CASTGQGRMIGNEQFF. CDR3 DNA: TGTGCCAGCACCGGACAGGGTCGAATGATTGGGAATGAGCAGTTCTTC.

Points on this clonotype: This clone may be a read error of a much larger clone one base away. This chain links TRBV12-3 or TRBV12-4 with TRBJ2-1; possibly TRBD2 for D (5 bases). The CDR3 has 13 amino acids. Between the trimmed V and J ends, which lost 6 bases and 6 bases, there was a span of 12 bases. CDR3 residues: CASRSGTFNEQFF. For the CDR3, the DNA is TGTGCCAGCAGAAGCGGAACCTTCAATGAGCAGTTCTTC.

The chain couples TRBV29-1 to TRBJ2-4; 11 nucleotides align to TRBD2. The CDR3 sequence is 15 residues long. V was pared by 5 bases and J by 3 bases, with 6 bases of the junction left unmatched. The germline V gene has CDR1 SQVTM and CDR2 ANQGSEA. CDR3 coding DNA: TGCAGCGTTTTTAGCGGGAGGGCCGACAAAAACATTCAGTACTTC. Protein product: CSVFSGRADKNIQYF.

The chain uses TRBV27 and TRBJ1-1; TRBD1 matches 8 bases. The junction had 6 bases not matched to a gene; V was cut back by 4 bases and J by 5 bases. The germline CDR1 and CDR2 sequences are MNHEY and SMNVEV (reference sequence). This CDR3 is 14 amino acids long. CDR3 amino acids: CASSYQGAETEAFF. CDR3 bases: TGTGCCAGCAGTTATCAGGGGGCAGAGACTGAAGCTTTCTTT.

Points on this clonotype: A read error may produce the germline difference seen at one junction end. The genes are TRBV18 and TRBJ1-1; D is perhaps TRBD1 (5 bases). The CDR3 totals 15 residues. Per the germline V gene, CDR1 is KGHSH and CDR2 is LQKENI. The chain's CDR3 is CATSSSGGAGTEAFF. The CDR3 DNA is TGTGCCACCTCATCGTCCGGGGGTGCGGGCACTGAAGCTTTCTTT.

This clonotype has only a few counts. The chain couples TRBV28 to TRBJ2-7; the D is unclear. This CDR3 spans 15 amino acids. The germline gives CDR1 MDHEN, CDR2 SYDVKM. V was clipped by 8 bases and J by 0 bases, with 17 bases between them. DNA of the CDR3: TGTGCCAGCTGCACCGGGTCCTTAAGCTCCTACGAGCAGTACTTC. The encoded protein is CASCTGSLSSYEQYF.

The rearrangement uses TRBV12-3 or TRBV12-4 and TRBJ1-4; D is possibly TRBD1 (5 bases). The CDR3 is 13 residues long. Trimming shortened V by 3 bases and J by 14 bases, and 16 bases separated the two germline ends. This chain's CDR3 is CASSFGGLEGLFF. The CDR3 region has the DNA TGTGCCAGCAGTTTTGGGGGTTTGGAGGGGCTGTTTTTT.

Worth noting for this clonotype: The junction shows a germline mismatch at one end, possibly a read error. CDR3 in amino acids: CSVEAWAQTPETQYF. CDR3 DNA: TGCAGCGTCGAAGCGTGGGCCCAGACCCCAGAGACCCAGTACTTC. This chain links TRBV29-1 with TRBJ2-5; no firm D call. CDR1 and CDR2 (germline): SQVTM, ANQGSEA. The length of the CDR3 is 15 residues.

The chain links TRBV4-3 to TRBJ2-7, with D maybe TRBD2 (5 bases). V was clipped by 0 bases and J by 0 bases, with 9 bases between them. The CDR3 has 15 amino acids. Germline V gene sequence: CDR1 LGHNA, CDR2 YSLEER. The CDR3: CASSQDRGFSYEQYF. In DNA form, the CDR3 reads TGCGCCAGCAGCCAAGATCGAGGGTTCTCCTACGAGCAGTACTTC.

The chain recombines TRBV7-2 with TRBJ2-1; 8 bases match TRBD1. The CDR3 is 14 residues long. The V gene's germline CDR1 is SGHTA and CDR2 FQGNSA. V shed 6 bases and J 4 bases; nucleotides not matched to a gene: 5. The CDR3 DNA sequence: TGTGCCAGCAGTAGCAGACAGGGGTACAATGAGCAGTTCTTC. It translates to CASSSRQGYNEQFF.

This clonotype was seen ten or more times. This sequence joins TRBV11-2 and TRBJ2-3; no reliable D call. CDR1 is SGHAT, CDR2 FQNNGV, per germline. V dropped 3 bases and J dropped 1 base, with 11 bases sitting between them. This CDR3 spans 15 amino acids. The CDR3 is CASSLFSAGTDTQYF. CDR3 in DNA: TGTGCCAGCAGCTTGTTTTCGGCGGGCACAGATACGCAGTATTTT.

The chain employs TRBV20-1 and TRBJ1-1; D is unresolved. Between the trimmed V and J ends, which lost 1 base and 6 bases, there was a span of 15 bases. Germline-derived CDR1 and CDR2 are DFQATT and SNEGSKA (reference sequence). The CDR3 loop spans 14 amino acids. CDR3 DNA sequence: TGCAGTGCTAGAGTAGGTTGGACGGGCGCTGAAGCTTTCTTT. The encoded protein is CSARVGWTGAEAFF.

This clonotype appeared once. This chain uses TRBV5-1 with TRBJ2-3; TRBD2 matches 8 bases. After removal of 2 bases from V and 5 bases from J, the junction contained 1 base not matched to a gene. CDR1 is SGHRS, CDR2 YFSETQ, per germline. The CDR3 is 13 amino acids. The CDR3 DNA sequence: TGCGCCAGCAGCTTCGGGGGGGAAGATACGCAGTATTTT. This encodes CASSFGGEDTQYF.

Of note for this clonotype: A much larger clone sits a single nucleotide away, making a read error possible. This CDR3 is missing its conserved last phenylalanine or tryptophan, likely due to a read error. V and J are TRBV20-1 and TRBJ2-1; D gene ambiguous. Germline V gene lookup returns CDR1 DFQATT and CDR2 SNEGSKA (reference sequence). This CDR3 is 12 amino acids long. The V end lost 2 bases, the J end lost 10 bases, and 12 bases lay between the germline ends. The CDR3 bases are TGCAGTGCTAGACAGGTACCCGGGGAGCAGTTCTCC. Its protein product is CSARQVPGEQFS.

The chain links TRBV27 to TRBJ2-5; the match to TRBD2 covers 14 bases. V dropped 4 bases and J dropped 2; count of bases not matched to a gene: 6. The CDR3 loop spans 17 amino acids. Germline loops: CDR1 MNHEY, CDR2 SMNVEV (reference sequence). CDR3 in DNA: TGTGCCAGCAGTTCTAGGACTAGCGGGAGGAAACAAGAGACCCAGTACTTC. It is translated as CASSSRTSGRKQETQYF.

This sequence joins TRBV5-1 and TRBJ2-3, with TRBD2 identical over 8 bases. Trimming took 5 bases from V and 4 from J; bases not matched to a gene: 3. Per germline, CDR1 SGHRS and CDR2 YFSETQ. The CDR3 is 13 amino acids. The chain's CDR3 is CASRREAADTQYF. Written as DNA, the CDR3 is TGCGCCAGCAGGCGGGAGGCAGCAGATACGCAGTATTTT.

The table lists this clonotype with a few counts. The CDR3 nucleotides are TGTGCCAGCTCACCATCTTTTCGGGGGGGCCAAGAGACCCAGTACTTC. This gives the protein CASSPSFRGGQETQYF. The rearrangement links TRBV18 to TRBJ2-5; 8 bases agree with TRBD2. The CDR3 covers 16 residues. CDR1 is KGHSH, CDR2 LQKENI, per germline. With 2 bases clipped from V and 1 base from J, the junction kept 6 bases outside the gene matches.

Regarding this clonotype: A much larger clonotype is one base distant, so this may be a read error. The chain combines TRBV12-3 or TRBV12-4 with TRBJ1-2; D is perhaps TRBD1 (5 bases). This CDR3 is 15 amino acids long. The CDR3 is CASSPDGGVRGGYNF. CDR3 DNA sequence: TGTGCCAGCAGCCCTGACGGTGGCGTAAGGGGTGGCTACAACTTC.

This chain links TRBV7-8 with TRBJ2-1, with 9 positions matching TRBD1. The CDR3 loop spans 16 amino acids. V trimming: 6 bases; J trimming: 6 bases; junction bases outside the gene matches: 12. CDR1 is SGHVS and CDR2 is FQNEAQ in the germline V gene. The CDR3 loop reads CASRLTRGTGINEQFF. CDR3 sequence (DNA): TGTGCCAGCAGACTCACGCGTGGGACAGGGATCAATGAGCAGTTCTTC.

The V gene is TRBV25-1, the J gene TRBJ1-1, with D unresolved. The CDR3 extends over 17 amino acids. V was trimmed by 3 bases and J by 6 bases, leaving 23 bases between them. The germline gives CDR1 MGHDK, CDR2 SYGVNS. The CDR3 DNA reads as TGTGCCAGCAGTGAGAAGAGAGTCGACCCCCTCCGACCTGAAGCTTTCTTT. Its protein product is CASSEKRVDPLRPEAFF.